This TCR beta chain was captured by sequencing in a study of shared clonotypes between healthy human individuals. Study conclusions and caveats: Sample collection involved blood only; tissue repertoires are likely different. Naive subsets typically showed greater estimated richness than memory subsets.

Of note for this clone: The antigen is unknown.

The method was immunoSEQ multiplex PCR; TCRdb's version includes in-frame clones alone and lacks a portion of them. The table has more than 2,000,000 clones, more than 80% seen once. The germline V and J ends were trimmed by 2 bases and 9 bases, with 16 bases remaining between them. This CDR3 region has 14 residues. The germline gives CDR1 SGDLS, CDR2 YYNGEE. J is TRBJ2-3 and V is TRBV9; perhaps D is TRBD1 or TRBD2 (5 bases each). This TCR was sampled from a man younger than 30 in good health. Some clones in this sample may be carry-over from other donors' samples. Source material: naive CD4+ T cells from PBMCs. Subset given: CD45RA+ positively selected. The CDR3 here is CASSVEGRSGTQYF. DNA of the CDR3: TGTGCCAGCAGCGTCGAGGGACGGTCAGGCACGCAGTATTTT.